This T cell receptor (beta chain) was recorded in a study of spatial heterogeneity in lung cancer. TCRdb passed the 5' RACE reads through MiXCR, listing each CDR3 protein once. The table lists about 92,000 distinct CDR3 sequences, 10% to 15% of them singletons. Time point here: sample taken at primary tumor resection. In its sample, this clonotype was seen many times. Germline values: CDR1 LNHNV, CDR2 YYDKDF (reference sequence). V lost 4 bases, J lost 4 bases, and 11 bases lay in between. The CDR3 has 14 amino acids. The sample consisted of PBMCs, taken at surgery. This chain joins TRBV15 and TRBJ2-1, with D possibly TRBD2 on 5 matching bases. This receptor was identified in a male donor with early-stage non-small cell lung cancer. CDR3 sequence: CATSKERNYNEQFF. CDR3 DNA sequence: TGTGCCACCAGCAAGGAGCGGAATTACAATGAGCAGTTCTTC.